A selection of T cell receptor beta chains follows, all from one sample in a study of T cell clonotyping in hematopoietic cell transplantation. Data came from immunoSEQ multiplex PCR; TCRdb stores just in-frame clones and leaves some out. The sample has approximately 17,000 clones; roughly 90% are singletons. Sequenced material: peripheral blood mononuclear cells. The receptor set was obtained from a man over 45 in good health. Some clones in this sample may be carry-over from other donors' samples. The CDR3 runs from the conserved cysteine through the conserved F or W. The D gene is left open where the match is weak. The listing skips clone size in some rows; elsewhere it reads once, few, many or a size class.

D gene	J gene	V gene	clone size	CDR3 DNA	CDR3 protein
NA	TRBJ1-6	TRBV2	NA	TGTGCCAGCAGTGAGAGGGATAGCTCCTATAATTCACCCCTCCACTTT	CASSERDSSYNSPLHF
NA	TRBJ2-7	TRBV29-1	NA	TGCAGCGTTGGGTCGATAGGGATTGGCGAGCAGTACTTC	CSVGSIGIGEQYF
NA	TRBJ2-7	TRBV6-1	NA	TGTGCCAGCAGTGAGATCTGGGACGAGCAGTACTTC	CASSEIWDEQYF
NA	TRBJ1-5	TRBV4-1	NA	TGCGCCAGCAGCCAAACCCCAGGGGTTCGGGGGCAGCCCCAGCATTTT	CASSQTPGVRGQPQHF
NA	TRBJ1-5	TRBV2	NA	TGTGCCAGCAGTGGATATCAGAATCAGCCCCAGCATTTT	CASSGYQNQPQHF
TRBD1	TRBJ2-7	TRBV27	NA	TGTGCCAGCAGCCTTCGGACAGGCGGCTCCTACGAGCAGTACTTC	CASSLRTGGSYEQYF
NA	TRBJ2-7	TRBV6-5	NA	TGTGCCAGCAGTTACCGGTCCAGGGGTTACGAGCAGTACTTC	CASSYRSRGYEQYF
NA	TRBJ2-7	TRBV28	NA	TGTGCCAGCAGCCCTCCGGGCTTATCTCACTACGAGCAGTACTTC	CASSPPGLSHYEQYF
TRBD2	TRBJ2-7	TRBV25-1	NA	TGTGCCAGCGGCTTTAGCGGGGGCTCTTACGAGCAGTACTTC	CASGFSGGSYEQYF
TRBD2	TRBJ2-5	TRBV7-9	once	TGTGCCAGCGAGCACCACGGCGGGGGATCGGAGACCCAGTACTTC	CASEHHGGGSETQYF
NA	TRBJ1-5	TRBV5-6	NA	TGTGCCAGCAGCTTGGGGAGGTTGAATCAGCCCCAGCATTTT	CASSLGRLNQPQHF
TRBD1	TRBJ2-5	TRBV7-2	NA	TGTGCCAGCAGCTTACACCGGACAGGGAAAGAGACCCAGTACTTC	CASSLHRTGKETQYF
TRBD1	TRBJ1-4	TRBV28	NA	TGTGCCAGCAGTCTCTCCGGGACAGATGCAACTAATGAAAAACTGTTTTTT	CASSLSGTDATNEKLFF
NA	TRBJ2-6	TRBV5-4	NA	TGTGCCAGCAGCTTGGACCCAGGGGCCAACGTCCTGACTTTC	CASSLDPGANVLTF
NA	TRBJ2-3	TRBV18	few	TGTGCCAGCTCACCACCGAGTAGCGCAGATACGCAGTATTTT	CASSPPSSADTQYF
NA	TRBJ1-5	TRBV6-5	NA	TGTGCCAGCAGGGGGGTAGGCAATCAGCCCCAGCATTTT	CASRGVGNQPQHF
TRBD2	TRBJ2-3	TRBV9	NA	TGTGCCAGCAGCGAGCGGGGGCCCTGGGATACGCAGTATTTT	CASSERGPWDTQYF
NA	TRBJ1-6	TRBV27	few	TGTGCCAGCAGCTCAGGGTGGGGCTCACCCCTCCACTTT	CASSSGWGSPLHF
NA	TRBJ2-7	TRBV29-1	NA	TGCAGCGTTGGTGGGGATACCAACTACGAGCAGTACTTC	CSVGGDTNYEQYF
NA	TRBJ2-5	TRBV4-1	once	TGCGCCAGCAGCCCCCTCGGTACAAGTAAGGATTTCAAAGAGACCCAGTACTTC	CASSPLGTSKDFKETQYF
TRBD2	TRBJ2-1	TRBV25-1	few	TGTGCCAGTGGACTAGCGGGGGGTTCATACAATGAGCAGTTCTTC	CASGLAGGSYNEQFF
TRBD1	TRBJ1-5	TRBV5-1	NA	TGCGCCAGCAGCTTGCGACAGGGGTCAGGGCCCCAGCATTTT	CASSLRQGSGPQHF
NA	TRBJ2-6	TRBV27	NA	TGTGCCAGCAGTCAAAGCGGGGCCAACGTCCTGACTTTC	CASSQSGANVLTF
TRBD1	TRBJ2-7	TRBV9	NA	TGTGCCAGCAGCGCCGGGACAGTATATTACGAGAAGCAGTACTTC	CASSAGTVYYEKQYF
TRBD2	TRBJ2-2	TRBV6-5	NA	TGTGCCAGCAGTTACTCTTCGGGACTAGGGGCCGGGGAGCTGTTTTTT	CASSYSSGLGAGELFF
NA	TRBJ1-2	TRBV30	NA	TGTGCCTGGAAGGGGCCCACTGAGATCTATGGCTACACCTTC	CAWKGPTEIYGYTF
NA	TRBJ1-5	TRBV4-1	once	TGCGCCAGCAGCCAAGGCAGGGCCTATAGCAATCAGCCCCAGCATTTT	CASSQGRAYSNQPQHF
NA	TRBJ1-5	TRBV30	NA	TGTGCCTTGAGGCAGGGCTACAATCAGCCCCAGCATTTT	CALRQGYNQPQHF
NA	TRBJ2-2	TRBV2	few	TGTGCCAGCAGAAACACCGGGGAGCTGTTTTTT	CASRNTGELFF
NA	TRBJ2-2	TRBV5-4	NA	TGTGCCAGCAGCTTGGAACTCTACACCGGGGAGCTGTTTTTT	CASSLELYTGELFF
NA	TRBJ1-5	TRBV28	NA	TGTGCCAGCAGTTTCTCCACTTCGGGACAAAGATATAGCAATCAGCCCCAGCATTTT	CASSFSTSGQRYSNQPQHF
NA	TRBJ2-7	TRBV28	once	TGTGCCAGCAGTTTAAACAGCGTACTGTACTTC	CASSLNSVLYF
TRBD1	TRBJ1-1	TRBV7-3	NA	TGTGCCAGCAGCTTAGGACAGGGGCACACTGAAGCTTTCTTT	CASSLGQGHTEAFF
NA	TRBJ1-5	TRBV6-5	NA	TGTGCCAGCAGCGAACCAAATCAGCCCCAGCATTTT	CASSEPNQPQHF
TRBD2	TRBJ2-7	TRBV4-2	once	TGTGCCAGCAGCCAAGAAACTAGCGGAGGCTACGAGCAGTACTTC	CASSQETSGGYEQYF
NA	TRBJ2-6	TRBV21-1	NA	TGTGCCAGCAGCAAAGATAGACATAGGAGGTTGCGTGGGGCCAACGTCCTGACTTTC	CASSKDRHRRLRGANVLTF
NA	TRBJ2-1	TRBV7-9	NA	TGTGCCAGCAGCTTTACCGGCGCCGCCAATGAGCAGTTCTTC	CASSFTGAANEQFF
NA	TRBJ2-7	TRBV5-8	NA	TGTGCCAGCAGGTTCAGGGGCGAGCAGTACTTC	CASRFRGEQYF
NA	TRBJ1-1	TRBV2	NA	TGTGCCAGCAGTCTGACAGAGAACACTGAAGCTTTCTTT	CASSLTENTEAFF
NA	TRBJ1-6	TRBV6-5	NA	TGTGCCAGCAGTGGCTCACAGGGCAGCAATTCACCCCTCCACTTT	CASSGSQGSNSPLHF
NA	TRBJ2-5	TRBV7-6	NA	TGTGCCAGCAGCTTAGGGTCACACATCGAGACCCAGTACTTC	CASSLGSHIETQYF